The clone carrying this T cell receptor (beta chain) turned up a few times. One end of the junction does not line up with germline, which may come from a read error. Method: immunoSEQ multiplex PCR; TCRdb's copy keeps in-frame clones and lacks some. The data show 250,000 to 350,000 clones, less than 85% seen once. These data are taken from a study of cytotoxic CD8 clonotypes in ibrutinib-treated CLL. The CDR3 extends over 12 amino acids. In germline, CDR1 is SQVTM, CDR2 ANQGSEA. The clonotype was recovered from a human donor with chronic lymphocytic leukemia. This chain connects TRBV29-1 to TRBJ2-7; D is perhaps TRBD1 (6 bases). The material sequenced was PBMCs, taken at disease progression, from a patient treated with ibrutinib. In DNA form, the CDR3 reads TGCAGCGTTGAAGATCTGAACAGGGATGTTATATTC. This sequence encodes CSVEDLNRDVIF.